The clone carrying this TCR beta chain was observed a few times. Its target is not known. This sample was included in a study of T cell repertoires in cytomegalovirus infection. Findings of the study overall: The study identified carriers of CMV plus the relevant HLA from cumulative public TCR beta family frequency. Across the ex vivo response, the dominant clonotypes were HLA-C-restricted CMV-specific TCR beta clonotypes.

TCRdb re-analysed the reads in MiXCR, keeping a single row per CDR3 protein. Among fewer than 650,000 distinct CDR3 sequences, over 35% were seen once, and the ten largest hold 40% to 60%. CDR3 length: 13 amino acids. Trimming removed 2 bases at V and 3 bases at J, with 7 bases between. This TCR was recovered from a human donor in good health (CMV status not recorded). Some clones in this sample may be carry-over from other donors' samples. This specimen consisted of cultured PBMCs, obtained from culture after CMV antigen stimulation. V and J are TRBV12-3 or TRBV12-4 and TRBJ2-5; possibly TRBD1 for D (5 bases). The CDR3 protein is CASSLFREETQYF. DNA for the CDR3: TGTGCCAGCAGTTTATTCAGGGAAGAGACCCAGTACTTC.